This T cell receptor (beta chain) was recovered during a study of vaccination and CD4 T cells after COVID-19. V lost 0 bases and J 4 bases, leaving 6 bases between the germline ends. Germline CDR1 is SGHVS and CDR2 is FNYEAQ. This CDR3 comprises 13 residues. This clonotype was seen a handful of times. The antigen remains unidentified. Treatment of the sample: 10-day PBMC culture with coronavirus spike peptide pools or control peptides (ViraFEST assay). With the Oncomine TCR Beta short-read assay, DNA from cultured CD4+ T cells was sequenced. TCRdb redid the calling of the PCR reads with MiXCR, one entry per CDR3 protein. The sample holds fewer than 20,000 distinct CDR3 sequences, 54% seen once.

The chain links TRBV7-6 to TRBJ2-5; D uncertain. The sequence was collected from a human donor with COVID-19. The source material was cultured CD4+ T cells from blood, sampled after SARS-CoV-2 vaccination. CDR3 bases: TGTGCCAGCAGCTTAGCCCTCAGAGAGACCCAGTACTTC. Protein sequence: CASSLALRETQYF.